This TCR beta chain is from a study of response to subunit inactivated influenza vaccine. From the RT-PCR reads, TCRdb called clonotypes with MiXCR, one entry per CDR3 protein. This sample has roughly 540,000 distinct CDR3 sequences, with roughly 25% found just once. This clonotype was picked up many times. Per germline, CDR1 SSHAT and CDR2 FNYEAQ (reference sequence). The V end lost 0 bases, the J end lost 4 bases, and 6 bases lay between the germline ends. CDR3 length: 14 amino acids. The same sample was also used in a study of T cells expressing NK-cell markers. From that study: What made the TCR beta cDNA was 5'RACE template switching with UMIs.

This specimen was CD4+ T cells sorted from PBMCs, taken roughly 12 days after vaccination. The rearrangement uses TRBV7-7 and TRBJ2-2; TRBD2 is a possible D gene (5 bases). The TCR sequence derives from a middle-aged man who received an inactivated influenza vaccine. CDR3: CASSLARGTGELFF. CDR3 sequence (DNA): TGTGCCAGCAGCTTAGCCCGGGGCACCGGGGAGCTGTTTTTT.